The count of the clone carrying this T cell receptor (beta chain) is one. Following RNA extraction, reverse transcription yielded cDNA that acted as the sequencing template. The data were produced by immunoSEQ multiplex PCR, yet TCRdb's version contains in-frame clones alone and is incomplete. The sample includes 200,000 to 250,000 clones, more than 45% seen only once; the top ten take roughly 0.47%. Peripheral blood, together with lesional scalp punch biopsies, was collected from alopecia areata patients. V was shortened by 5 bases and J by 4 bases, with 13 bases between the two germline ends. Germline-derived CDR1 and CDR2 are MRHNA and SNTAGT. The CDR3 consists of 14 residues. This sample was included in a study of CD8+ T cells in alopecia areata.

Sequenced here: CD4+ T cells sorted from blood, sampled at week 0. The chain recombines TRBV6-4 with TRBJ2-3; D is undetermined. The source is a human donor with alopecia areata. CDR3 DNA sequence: TGTGCCAGCAGTTACCGGCGGCCGGCAGATACGCAGTATTTT. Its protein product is CASSYRRPADTQYF.